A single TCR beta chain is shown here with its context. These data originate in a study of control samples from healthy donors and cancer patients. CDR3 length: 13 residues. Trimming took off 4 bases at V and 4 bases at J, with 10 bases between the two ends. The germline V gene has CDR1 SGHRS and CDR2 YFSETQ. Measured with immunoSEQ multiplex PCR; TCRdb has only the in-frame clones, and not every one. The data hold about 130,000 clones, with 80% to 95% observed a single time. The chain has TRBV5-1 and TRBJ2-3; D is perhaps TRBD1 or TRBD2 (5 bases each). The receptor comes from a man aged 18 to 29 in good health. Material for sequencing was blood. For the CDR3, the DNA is TGCGCCAGCAGCGACGGGGCGTCAGATACGCAGTATTTT. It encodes CASSDGASDTQYF.